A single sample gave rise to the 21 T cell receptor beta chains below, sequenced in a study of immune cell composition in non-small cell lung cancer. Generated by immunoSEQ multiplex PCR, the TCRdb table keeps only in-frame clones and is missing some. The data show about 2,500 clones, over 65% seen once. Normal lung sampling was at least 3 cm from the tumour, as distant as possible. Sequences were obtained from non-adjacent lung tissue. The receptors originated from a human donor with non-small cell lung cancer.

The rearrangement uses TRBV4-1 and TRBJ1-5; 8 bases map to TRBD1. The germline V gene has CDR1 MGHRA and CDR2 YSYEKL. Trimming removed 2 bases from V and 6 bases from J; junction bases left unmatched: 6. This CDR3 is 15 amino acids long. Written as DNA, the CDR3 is TGCGCCAGCAGCCAAACACAGGGGGTGACTCAGCCCCAGCATTTT. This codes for CASSQTQGVTQPQHF.

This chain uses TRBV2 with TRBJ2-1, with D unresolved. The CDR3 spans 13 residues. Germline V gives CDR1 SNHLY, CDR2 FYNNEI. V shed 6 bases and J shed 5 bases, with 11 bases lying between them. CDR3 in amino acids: CASRKAENNEQFF. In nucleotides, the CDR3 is TGTGCCAGCAGGAAAGCCGAGAACAATGAGCAGTTCTTC. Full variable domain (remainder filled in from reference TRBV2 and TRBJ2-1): EPEVTQTPSHQVTQMGQEVILRCVPISNHLYFYWYRQILGQKVEFLVSFYNNEISEKSEIFDDQFSVERPDGSNFTLKIRSTKLEDSAMYFCASRKAENNEQFFGPGTRLTVL.

CDR3 residues: CASRQGRSTDTQYF. The DNA for the CDR3 is TGTGCCAGCAGGCAGGGCAGGTCCACAGATACGCAGTATTTT. The chain employs TRBV5-4 and TRBJ2-3, with D possibly TRBD1 on 5 matching bases. The CDR3 is 14 residues long. CDR1 is SGHNT, CDR2 YYREEE, per germline (reference sequence). The ends were cut back, 5 bases at V and 2 bases at J, with 12 bases in the middle.

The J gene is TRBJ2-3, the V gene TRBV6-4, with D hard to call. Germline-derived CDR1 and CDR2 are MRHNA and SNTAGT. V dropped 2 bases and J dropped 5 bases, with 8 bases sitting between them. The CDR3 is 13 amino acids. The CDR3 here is CASSDLRGDTQYF. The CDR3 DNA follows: TGTGCCAGCAGTGACCTGCGCGGAGATACGCAGTATTTT.

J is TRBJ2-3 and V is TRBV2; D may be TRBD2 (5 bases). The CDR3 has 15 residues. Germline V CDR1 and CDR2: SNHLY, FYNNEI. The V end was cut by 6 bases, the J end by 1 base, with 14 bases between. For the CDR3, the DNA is TGTGCCAGCAGAGCCGGCGAACTAGGCACAGATACGCAGTATTTT. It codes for CASRAGELGTDTQYF.

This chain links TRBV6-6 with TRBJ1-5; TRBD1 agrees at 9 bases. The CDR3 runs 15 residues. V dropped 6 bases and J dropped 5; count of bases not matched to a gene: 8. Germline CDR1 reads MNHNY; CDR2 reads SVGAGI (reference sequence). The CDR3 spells CASRPPGQGDQPQHF. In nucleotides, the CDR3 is TGTGCCAGCAGACCCCCGGGACAGGGCGATCAGCCCCAGCATTTT.

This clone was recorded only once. The CDR3 DNA follows: TGTGCCAGTAGTATGGTGGACAGGGAAGGTGGCTACACCTTC. The encoded protein is CASSMVDREGGYTF. The chain combines TRBV19 with TRBJ1-2; 8 bases match TRBD1. This CDR3 is built from 14 residues. Germline V lookup: CDR1 LNHDA, CDR2 SQIVND (reference sequence). V gave up 3 bases and J gave up 7 bases; unmatched junction bases: 7.

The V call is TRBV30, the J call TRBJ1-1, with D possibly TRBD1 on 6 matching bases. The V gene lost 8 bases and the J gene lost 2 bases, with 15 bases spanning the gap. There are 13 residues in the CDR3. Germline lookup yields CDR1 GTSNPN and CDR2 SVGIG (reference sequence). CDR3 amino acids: CAGERGINTEAFF. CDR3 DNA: TGTGCCGGAGAGAGGGGGATAAACACTGAAGCTTTCTTT.

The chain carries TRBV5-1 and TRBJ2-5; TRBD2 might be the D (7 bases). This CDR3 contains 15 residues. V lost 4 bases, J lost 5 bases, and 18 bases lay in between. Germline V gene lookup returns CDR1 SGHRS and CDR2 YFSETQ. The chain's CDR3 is CASSNTRGGAETQYF. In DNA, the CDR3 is TGCGCCAGCAGCAATACGAGAGGGGGGGCGGAGACCCAGTACTTC.

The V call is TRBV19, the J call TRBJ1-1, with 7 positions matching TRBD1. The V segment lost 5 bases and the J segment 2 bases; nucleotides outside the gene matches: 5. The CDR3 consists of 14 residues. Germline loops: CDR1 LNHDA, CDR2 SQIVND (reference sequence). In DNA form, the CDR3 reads TGTGCCAGTAGTTCCGGGACAGTAAACACTGAAGCTTTCTTT. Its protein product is CASSSGTVNTEAFF.

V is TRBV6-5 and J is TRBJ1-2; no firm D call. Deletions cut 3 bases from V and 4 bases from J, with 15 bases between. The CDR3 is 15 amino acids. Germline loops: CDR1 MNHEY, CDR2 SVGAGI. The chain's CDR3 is CASSYGSGATYGYTF. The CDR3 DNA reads TGTGCCAGCAGTTATGGGTCAGGCGCGACCTATGGCTACACCTTC.

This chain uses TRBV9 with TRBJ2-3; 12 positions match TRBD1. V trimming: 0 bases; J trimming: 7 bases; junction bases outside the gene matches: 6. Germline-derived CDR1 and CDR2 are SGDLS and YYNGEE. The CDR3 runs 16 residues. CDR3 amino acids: CASSVEGQGAMNTQYF. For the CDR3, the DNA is TGTGCCAGCAGCGTAGAGGGACAGGGGGCGATGAATACGCAGTATTTT.

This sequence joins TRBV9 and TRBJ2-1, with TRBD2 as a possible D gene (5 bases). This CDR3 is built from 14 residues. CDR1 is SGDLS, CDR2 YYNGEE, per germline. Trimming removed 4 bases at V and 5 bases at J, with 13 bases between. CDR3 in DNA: TGTGCCAGCAGCACTGGAGGTCGGGACAATGAGCAGTTCTTC. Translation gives CASSTGGRDNEQFF.

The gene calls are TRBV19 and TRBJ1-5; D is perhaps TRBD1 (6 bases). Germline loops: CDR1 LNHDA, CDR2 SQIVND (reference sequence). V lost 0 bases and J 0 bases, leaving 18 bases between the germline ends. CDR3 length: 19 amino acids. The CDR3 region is CASSIDPTYGTNSNQPQHF. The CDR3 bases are TGTGCCAGTAGTATAGATCCAACCTACGGGACAAATAGCAATCAGCCCCAGCATTTT.

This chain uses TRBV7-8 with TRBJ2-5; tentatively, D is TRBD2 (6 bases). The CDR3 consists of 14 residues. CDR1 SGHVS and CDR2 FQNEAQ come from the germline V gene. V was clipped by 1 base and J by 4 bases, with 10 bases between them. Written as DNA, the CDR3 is TGTGCCAGCAGCTTAGGTGGAGGGGCAGAGACCCAGTACTTC. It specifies CASSLGGGAETQYF.

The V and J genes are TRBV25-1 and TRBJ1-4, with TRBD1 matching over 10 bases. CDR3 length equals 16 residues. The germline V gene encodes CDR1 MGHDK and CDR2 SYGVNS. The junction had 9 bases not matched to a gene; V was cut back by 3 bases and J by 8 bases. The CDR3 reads CASSDAGTGVKEKLFF. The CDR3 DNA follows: TGTGCCAGCAGTGATGCCGGGACAGGGGTCAAGGAAAAACTGTTTTTT.

The CDR3 DNA sequence: TGTGCCAGCAACCCAGTGGTGCAGGGTTCACCCCTCCACTTT. It is translated as CASNPVVQGSPLHF. V usage is TRBV6-1 and J usage is TRBJ1-6, with D possibly matching TRBD1 (5 bases). The germline V and J ends were trimmed by 7 bases and 9 bases, with 16 bases remaining between them. The CDR3 spans 14 residues. Germline CDR1 reads MNHNS; CDR2 reads SASEGT.

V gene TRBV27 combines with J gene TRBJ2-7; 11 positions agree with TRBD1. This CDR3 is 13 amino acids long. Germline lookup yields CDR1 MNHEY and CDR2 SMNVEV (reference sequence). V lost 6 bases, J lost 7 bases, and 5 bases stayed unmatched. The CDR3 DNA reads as TGTGCCAGCAGACGGACAGGGGGCGATGAGCAGTACTTC. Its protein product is CASRRTGGDEQYF.

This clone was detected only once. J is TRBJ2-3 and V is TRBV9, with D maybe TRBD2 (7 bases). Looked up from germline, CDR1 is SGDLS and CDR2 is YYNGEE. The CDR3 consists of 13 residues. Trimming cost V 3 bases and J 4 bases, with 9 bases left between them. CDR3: CASSDGGPDTQYF. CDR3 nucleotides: TGTGCCAGCAGCGACGGGGGGCCAGATACGCAGTATTTT.

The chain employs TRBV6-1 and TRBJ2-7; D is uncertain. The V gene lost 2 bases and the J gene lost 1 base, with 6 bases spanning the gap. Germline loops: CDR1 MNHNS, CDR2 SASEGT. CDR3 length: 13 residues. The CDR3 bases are TGTGCCAGCAGTGAATCGGTGTCCTACGAGCAGTACTTC. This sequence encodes CASSESVSYEQYF.

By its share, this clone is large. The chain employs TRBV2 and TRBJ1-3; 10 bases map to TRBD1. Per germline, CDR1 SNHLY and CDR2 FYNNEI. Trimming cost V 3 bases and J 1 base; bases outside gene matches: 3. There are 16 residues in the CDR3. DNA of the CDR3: TGTGCCAGCAGTGATGCGGGACAGGGGTCTGGAAACACCATATATTTT. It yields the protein CASSDAGQGSGNTIYF.